The T cell receptor beta chain described here comes from a study of shared clonotypes between healthy human individuals. Study-wide context: With ages of 18 to 49, the donors were a couple of women and a few men. Broader study findings: At large depth, rarefaction still showed sorted-subset sequencing to be incomplete. It was the few donors that limited the genetic and exposure-history diversity represented. Against clonotypes common to all four donors, non-shared ones had lower generation probabilities.

Comment on this clone: Antigen: not known.

The protocol was immunoSEQ multiplex PCR, while the TCRdb copy is restricted to in-frame clones and leaves out a portion. Here the sample spans about 2.5 million clones, about 90% being singletons. There are 13 residues in the CDR3. The germline V gene encodes CDR1 MDHEN and CDR2 SYDVKM. Trimming pared 1 base from V and 7 bases from J, leaving 8 bases between. The sequence was obtained from a man between 18 and 29 years old in good health. Some clones in this sample may be carry-over from other donors' samples. This chain uses TRBV28 with TRBJ2-1; D might be TRBD2 (6 bases). Sequenced input: naive CD4+ T cells from PBMCs. Noted subset: CD45RA+ positively selected. CDR3 region: CASSLLGGNEQFF. CDR3 sequence (DNA): TGTGCCAGCAGTTTATTGGGGGGAAATGAGCAGTTCTTC.